In its sample, the clone carrying this T cell receptor (beta chain) was seen once. This sample was taken from a study of cytotoxic CD8 clonotypes in ibrutinib-treated CLL. Overall study context: Collecting the response samples happened after a median 12 months of treatment, with a range of 6 to 36.

Libraries were prepared by immunoSEQ multiplex PCR; TCRdb keeps only in-frame clonotypes and omits some of them. In the table there are 330,000 or so clones, 67% of which are singletons. The CDR3 has 15 amino acids. V was shortened by 4 bases and J by 0 bases, with 11 bases between the two germline ends. CDR1 is SGHNT, CDR2 YYREEE, per germline (reference sequence). The input for sequencing was PBMCs, taken after 36 months of ibrutinib treatment. The chain links TRBV5-4 to TRBJ2-1; D is ambiguous. The source is a human donor with chronic lymphocytic leukemia. The CDR3 is CASSRQSGSYNEQFF. The CDR3 DNA reads as TGTGCCAGCAGCCGCCAGTCAGGCTCCTACAATGAGCAGTTCTTC.